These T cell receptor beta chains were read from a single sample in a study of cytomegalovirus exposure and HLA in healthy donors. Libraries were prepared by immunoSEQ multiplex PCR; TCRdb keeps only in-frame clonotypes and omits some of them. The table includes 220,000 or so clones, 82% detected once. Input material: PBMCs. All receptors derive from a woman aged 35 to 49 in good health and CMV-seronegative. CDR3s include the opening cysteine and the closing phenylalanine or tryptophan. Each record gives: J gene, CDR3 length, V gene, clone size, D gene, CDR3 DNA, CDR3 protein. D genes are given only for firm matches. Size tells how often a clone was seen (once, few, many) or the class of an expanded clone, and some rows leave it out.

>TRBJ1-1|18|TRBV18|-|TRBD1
TGTGCCAGCTCTCGAACGACACAGGGGGCCAGTGGGAGCACTGAAGCTTTCTTT
CASSRTTQGASGSTEAFF
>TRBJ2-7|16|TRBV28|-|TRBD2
TGTGCCAGCAGTTCGCCTGGGACTAGCGGAAACTACGAGCAGTACTTC
CASSSPGTSGNYEQYF
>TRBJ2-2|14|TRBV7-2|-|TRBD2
TGTGCCAGCAGCTCGGGACTAGCCACCGGGGAGCTGTTTTTT
CASSSGLATGELFF
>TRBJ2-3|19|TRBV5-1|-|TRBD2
TGCGCCAGCAGCTTGGGTTACGGGACTAGCGGGACTAGGGGAGATACGCAGTATTTT
CASSLGYGTSGTRGDTQYF
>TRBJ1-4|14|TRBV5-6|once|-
TGTGCCAGCAGCTTGATCGGAGGCCGAGAAAAACTGTTTTTT
CASSLIGGREKLFF
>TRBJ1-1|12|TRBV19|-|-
TGTGCCAGTAGTATGTTGGGACTCCGAGCTTTCTTT
CASSMLGLRAFF
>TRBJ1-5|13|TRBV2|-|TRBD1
TGTGCCAGCAGTGGGGACAGTAATCAGCCCCAGCATTTT
CASSGDSNQPQHF
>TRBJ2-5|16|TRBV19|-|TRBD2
TGTGCCAGTAGTATCTCTAGCGGCGGCGGAGAAGAGACCCAGTACTTC
CASSISSGGGEETQYF
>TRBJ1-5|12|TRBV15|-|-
TGTGCCACCAGCAGAGGAGGACAGCCCCAGCATTTT
CATSRGGQPQHF
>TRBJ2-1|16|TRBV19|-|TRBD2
TGTGCCAGTACCCAGTTTAGGGCGGGAGCGAGGGATGAGCAGTTCTTC
CASTQFRAGARDEQFF
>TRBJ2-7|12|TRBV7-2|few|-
TGTGCCAGCAGCCTCCCCCAGGACGAGCAGTACTTC
CASSLPQDEQYF
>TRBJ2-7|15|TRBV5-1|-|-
TGCGCCAGCAGCTTGGCCAGCGGCGGTGCTGACGAGCAGTACTTC
CASSLASGGADEQYF
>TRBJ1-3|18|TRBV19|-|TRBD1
TGTGCCAGTAGTCCGATCAGACAGGGGGCTCTCTCTGGAAACACCATATATTTT
CASSPIRQGALSGNTIYF
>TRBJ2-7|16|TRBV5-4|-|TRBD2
TGTGCCAGCAGCCCTACGTCCGCGGGAGCCTCCTACGAGCAGTACTTC
CASSPTSAGASYEQYF
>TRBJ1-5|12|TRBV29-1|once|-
TGCAGCGTTGGAGGCGGAAATCAGCCCCAGCATTTT
CSVGGGNQPQHF
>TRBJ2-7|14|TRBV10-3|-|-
TGTGCCACTCAATCCCTGGGGGGTCGGGTCGAGCAGTACTTC
CATQSLGGRVEQYF
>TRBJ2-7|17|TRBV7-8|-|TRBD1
TGTGCCAGCAGCCATCGTCGGGACAGACAACTTCCTGCGGAGCAGTACTTC
CASSHRRDRQLPAEQYF